A single sample is the source of the 11 T cell receptor beta chains below, sequenced in a study of OX40 agonist ivuxolimab in advanced cancers. Produced via immunoSEQ multiplex PCR; TCRdb's table is partial and in-frame only. The data show around 70,000 clones, approximately 92% seen once. The sequenced sample was CD4+ or CD8+ T cells sorted from blood, obtained in a trial of the OX40 agonist ivuxolimab. All receptors come from an adult with an advanced solid tumor such as melanoma, head and neck, liver or kidney cancer.

The table lists this clone with a count of one. The J gene is TRBJ1-2, the V gene TRBV20-1; no clear D. The CDR3 extends over 10 amino acids. Looked up from germline, CDR1 is DFQATT and CDR2 is SNEGSKA (reference sequence). V lost 7 bases, J lost 8 bases, and 11 bases lay in between. The CDR3, as DNA: TGCAGTGTGGGAGAAAGAGGCTACACCTTC. It yields the protein CSVGERGYTF.

This clone appeared a single time. The chain is built from TRBV29-1 and TRBJ2-7; 8 bases are a match to TRBD1. From germline, CDR1 is SQVTM and CDR2 ANQGSEA. This CDR3 has 11 residues. Germline trimming cut 8 bases from V and 5 bases from J; bases unmatched to any gene: 5. The CDR3 spells CSSGQGDEQYF. The CDR3 coding sequence is TGCAGCTCAGGACAGGGCGACGAGCAGTACTTC.

The chain carries TRBV9 and TRBJ2-3; D gene uncertain. With 0 bases removed from V and 3 bases from J, the gap between germline ends came to 5 bases. There are 13 residues in the CDR3. CDR1 and CDR2 from the germline V gene are SGDLS and YYNGEE. This chain's CDR3 is CASSVVGTDTQYF. The CDR3 region has the DNA TGTGCCAGCAGCGTAGTGGGTACAGATACGCAGTATTTT.

In its sample, this clone was seen once. The genes are TRBV5-4 and TRBJ2-1; D may be TRBD2 (5 bases). The V and J ends lost 0 bases and 4 bases respectively, with 11 bases between them. The CDR3 sequence is 15 residues long. Per the germline V gene, CDR1 is SGHNT and CDR2 is YYREEE (reference sequence). The CDR3: CASSLESGFYNEQFF. CDR3 bases: TGTGCCAGCAGCTTGGAGAGCGGTTTTTACAATGAGCAGTTCTTC.

This clone appeared a single time. The chain is built from TRBV11-2 and TRBJ2-3; D assignment may be TRBD1 or TRBD2 (5 bases each). Germline-derived CDR1 and CDR2 are SGHAT and FQNNGV. V shed 5 bases and J shed 1 base, with 13 bases lying between them. This CDR3 has 15 residues. In DNA, the CDR3 is TGTGCCAGCAGCCAATATGGGACGGGCACAGATACGCAGTATTTT. This encodes CASSQYGTGTDTQYF. Full variable domain (remainder filled in from reference TRBV11-2 and TRBJ2-3): EAGVAQSPRYKIIEKRQSVAFWCNPISGHATLYWYQQILGQGPKLLIQFQNNGVVDDSQLPKDRFSAERLKGVDSTLKIQPAKLEDSAVYLCASSQYGTGTDTQYFGPGTRLTVL.

This clone showed up just a few times. The J gene is TRBJ1-2, the V gene TRBV5-6, with TRBD1 identical over 12 bases. The CDR3 runs to 14 residues. Trimming took 4 bases from V and 6 from J; bases not matched to a gene: 4. Germline lookup yields CDR1 SGHDT and CDR2 YYEEEE. The DNA of the CDR3 is TGTGCCAGCAGCCGCCGGGACAGGGGGCATGGCTACACCTTC. The encoded protein is CASSRRDRGHGYTF.

V gene TRBV15 combines with J gene TRBJ1-1; D unresolved. This CDR3 spans 15 amino acids. The V end was cut by 0 bases, the J end by 5 bases, with 13 bases between. In germline, CDR1 is LNHNV, CDR2 YYDKDF (reference sequence). In DNA, the CDR3 is TGTGCCACCAGCAGAGATTACGGGGTTCGGACTGAAGCTTTCTTT. Its translation is CATSRDYGVRTEAFF.

The chain joins TRBV9 to TRBJ1-4; D remains ambiguous. Trimming shortened V by 0 bases and J by 2 bases, and 8 bases separated the two germline ends. CDR1 SGDLS and CDR2 YYNGEE come from the germline V gene. CDR3 length equals 15 residues. The CDR3 sequence: CASSVGGITNEKLFF. CDR3 DNA: TGTGCCAGCAGCGTAGGGGGTATTACTAATGAAAAACTGTTTTTT. Together with reference TRBV9 and TRBJ1-4, the CDR3 gives the full variable domain: DSGVTQTPKHLITATGQRVTLRCSPRSGDLSVYWYQQSLDQGLQFLIQYYNGEERAKGNILERFSAQQFPDLHSELNLSSLELGDSALYFCASSVGGITNEKLFFGSGTQLSVL.

The rearrangement uses TRBV28 and TRBJ2-2; the D gene is possibly TRBD2 (5 bases). This CDR3 is built from 15 residues. Trimming pared 5 bases from V and 9 bases from J, leaving 19 bases between. In germline, CDR1 is MDHEN, CDR2 SYDVKM. CDR3 protein: CASSPPLGSLRELFF. DNA for the CDR3: TGTGCCAGCAGTCCCCCTTTAGGGAGTTTACGGGAGCTGTTTTTT.

This clone has only one observation. The CDR3, as DNA: TGTGCCAGCAGTAAGGCAGATCAGCCCCAGCATTTT. Translation: CASSKADQPQHF. V is TRBV6-1 and J is TRBJ1-5, with D unclear. Trimming left V 5 bases short and J 5 bases short, with 7 bases between. Germline CDR1 MNHNS, CDR2 SASEGT. This CDR3 region has 12 residues.

The V gene is TRBV28, the J gene TRBJ1-5; tentatively, D is TRBD1 (5 bases). This CDR3 contains 15 residues. Germline loops: CDR1 MDHEN, CDR2 SYDVKM. V was shortened by 8 bases and J by 3 bases, with 17 bases between the two germline ends. The CDR3 here is CASRYGGGLNQPQHF. The CDR3 nucleotides are TGTGCCAGCCGATACGGGGGGGGTCTCAATCAGCCCCAGCATTTT.